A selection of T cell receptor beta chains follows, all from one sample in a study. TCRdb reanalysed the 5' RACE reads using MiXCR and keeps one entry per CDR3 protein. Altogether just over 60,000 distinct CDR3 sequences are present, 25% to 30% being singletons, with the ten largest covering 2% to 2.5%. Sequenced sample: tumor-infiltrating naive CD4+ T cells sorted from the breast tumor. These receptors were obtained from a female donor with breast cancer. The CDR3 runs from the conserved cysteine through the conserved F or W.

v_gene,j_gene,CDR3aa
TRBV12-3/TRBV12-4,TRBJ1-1,CASSLFPGVAFF
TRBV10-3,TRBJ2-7,CATAVDRFDEQYF
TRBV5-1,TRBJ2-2,CASSWARGFGGELFF
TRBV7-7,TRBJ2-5,CASSLNGPQETQYF
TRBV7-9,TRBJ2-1,CASSPLAGSYNEQFF
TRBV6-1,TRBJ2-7,CASSEAGGTYEQYF
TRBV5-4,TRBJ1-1,CASSAYRNTEAFF
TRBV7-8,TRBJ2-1,CASSPNGGEQFF
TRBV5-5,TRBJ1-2,CASSVDGDYGYTF
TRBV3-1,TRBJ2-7,CASSHGSYEQYF
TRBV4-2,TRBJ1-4,CASSQDPGTATNEKLFF
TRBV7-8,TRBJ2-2,CATRVDIRGRTGELFF
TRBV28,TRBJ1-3,CASSFEGLRNTIYF
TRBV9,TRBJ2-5,CASSVVAGGAIETQYF
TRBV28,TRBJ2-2,CASSSQKGPSIGELFF
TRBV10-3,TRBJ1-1,CAIRVATEAFF
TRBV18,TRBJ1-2,CASSDRTNYGYTF
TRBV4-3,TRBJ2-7,CASSQEWGATSYEQYF
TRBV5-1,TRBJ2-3,CASSLRGLTSTDTQYF
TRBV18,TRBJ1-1,CASSPSEQSNTEAFF
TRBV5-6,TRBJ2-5,CASSLPSGLETQYF